This entry features one T cell receptor beta chain sequence. The source of the sample is a study of T cells expressing NK-cell markers. Study background: Each TCR beta repertoire originated in sorted T cells that were CD3+CD56+NKG2C+, CD3+CD56+NKG2C- or CD3+CD56-NKG2C+.

Per the germline V gene, CDR1 is SGHAT and CDR2 is FQNNGV. There are 14 residues in the CDR3. TCRdb reprocessed the 5' RACE reads and stores each CDR3 protein as one record, lacking DNA. This table lists approximately 440,000 distinct CDR3 sequences. The source is a woman between 45 and 60 years old in good health. Specimen: blood T cells: a sorted CD56 or NKG2C T cell subset, CD4+ or CD8+ T cells, or bulk PBMC T cells (not recorded which). The chain has TRBV11-2 and TRBJ2-3. CDR3 sequence reads: CASSLTLSGDTQYF.